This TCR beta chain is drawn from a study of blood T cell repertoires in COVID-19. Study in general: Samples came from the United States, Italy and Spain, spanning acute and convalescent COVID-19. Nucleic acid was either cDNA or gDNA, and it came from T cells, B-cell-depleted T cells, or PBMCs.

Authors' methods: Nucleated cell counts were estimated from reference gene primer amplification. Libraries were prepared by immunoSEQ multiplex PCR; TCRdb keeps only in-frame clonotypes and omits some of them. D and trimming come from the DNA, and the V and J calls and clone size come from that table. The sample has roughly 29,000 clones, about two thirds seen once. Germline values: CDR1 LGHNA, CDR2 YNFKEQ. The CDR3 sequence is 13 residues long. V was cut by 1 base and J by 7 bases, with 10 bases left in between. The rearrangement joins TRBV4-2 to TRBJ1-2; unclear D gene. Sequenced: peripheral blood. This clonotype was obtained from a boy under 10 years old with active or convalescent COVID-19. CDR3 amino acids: CASSQAWGGGYTF. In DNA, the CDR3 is TGTGCCAGCAGCCAAGCTTGGGGAGGTGGCTACACCTTC.